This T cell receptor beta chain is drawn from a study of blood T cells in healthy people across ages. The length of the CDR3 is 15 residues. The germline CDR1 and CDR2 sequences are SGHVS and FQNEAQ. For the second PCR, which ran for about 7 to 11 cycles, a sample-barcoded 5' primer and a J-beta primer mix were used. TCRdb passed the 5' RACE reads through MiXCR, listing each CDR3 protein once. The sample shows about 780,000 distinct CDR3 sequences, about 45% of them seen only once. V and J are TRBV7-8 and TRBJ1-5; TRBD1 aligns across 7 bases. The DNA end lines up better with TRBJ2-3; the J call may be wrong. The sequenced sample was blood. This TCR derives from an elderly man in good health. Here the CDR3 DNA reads TGTGCCAGCAGCTTAGAAGGGGGCGCGAATCAGCCCCAGTATTTT. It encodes CASSLEGGANQPQYF.